These T cell receptor beta chains were read from a single sample in a study of T cell changes during pregnancy in multiple sclerosis. Here immunoSEQ multiplex PCR was the method, and the copy in TCRdb shows in-frame clones only, minus some. The table records some 29,000 clones, 80% to 90% of them present only once. Here the sequenced sample was CD8+ T cells from peripheral blood mononuclear cells, taken in the third trimester of pregnancy. Source of these receptors: a female donor with multiple sclerosis, enrolled in a pregnancy study. The CDR3 runs from the conserved cysteine through the conserved F or W. The D gene is left open where the match is weak. The listing skips clone size in some rows; elsewhere it reads once, few, many or a size class.

j_call | v_call | d_call | clone_size | cdr3_aa | cdr3_nt
TRBJ2-1 | TRBV10-2 | TRBD2 | . | CASKTGGPYNEQFF | TGCGCCAGCAAAACGGGAGGACCCTACAATGAGCAGTTCTTC
TRBJ2-7 | TRBV4-1 | . | once | CASSRTPSVDYEQYF | TGCGCCAGCAGCCGCACACCTAGCGTCGACTACGAGCAGTACTTC
TRBJ2-7 | TRBV6-1 | TRBD2 | . | CASSEMASGSYEQYF | TGTGCCAGCAGTGAAATGGCTAGCGGGTCCTACGAGCAGTACTTC
TRBJ2-7 | TRBV5-6 | . | . | CASSLDLVYEQYF | TGTGCCAGCAGCTTGGATCTAGTCTACGAGCAGTACTTC
TRBJ2-5 | TRBV9 | TRBD2 | . | CASSVSGSQETQYF | TGTGCCAGCAGCGTTAGCGGGAGTCAAGAGACCCAGTACTTC
TRBJ1-1 | TRBV19 | . | . | CASSVRGTGKWGMNTEAFF | TGTGCCAGTAGTGTTCGAGGCACAGGGAAATGGGGAATGAACACTGAAGCTTTCTTT
TRBJ2-7 | TRBV4-1 | . | . | CASSLAQGGNYEQYF | TGCGCCAGCAGCCTCGCTCAGGGGGGAAACTACGAGCAGTACTTC
TRBJ2-5 | TRBV7-8 | TRBD2 | . | CASSPKPGLAGYF | TGTGCCAGCAGCCCGAAACCGGGACTAGCGGGATACTTC
TRBJ2-5 | TRBV28 | . | . | CASSSPRAGRETQYF | TGTGCCAGCAGTTCCCCTCGGGCGGGGAGGGAGACCCAGTACTTC
TRBJ2-7 | TRBV4-1 | . | . | CASSQLGGADYEQYF | TGCGCCAGCAGCCAACTGGGGGGGGCCGACTACGAGCAGTACTTC
TRBJ2-3 | TRBV29-1 | TRBD2 | . | CSVEGRLAGEPKRSDSQYF | TGCAGCGTTGAGGGCCGACTAGCGGGAGAGCCAAAGCGTTCAGATTCGCAGTATTTT
TRBJ2-1 | TRBV2 | TRBD1 | . | CAIATGSSYNEQFF | TGTGCCATCGCGACAGGGAGCTCCTACAATGAGCAGTTCTTC